Listed here are 5 T cell receptor beta chains from one sample, sequenced in a study of cytomegalovirus exposure and HLA in healthy donors. PCR used 60 Vbeta primers and 13 Jbeta primers. Profiling relied on immunoSEQ multiplex PCR, and the TCRdb table lists in-frame clones only, not all of them. The sample gives roughly 180,000 clones, less than 80% of which show up once; less than 1% is in the top ten. The sequencing sample was made of PBMCs. These receptors all stem from a female donor in good health and CMV-seronegative.

The V and J genes are TRBV6-5 and TRBJ1-6, with D uncertain. Per germline, CDR1 MNHEY and CDR2 SVGAGI. Trimming took 3 bases from V and 7 from J, leaving 4 bases between them. The CDR3 contains 12 residues. The chain's CDR3 is CASSYQNSPLHF. DNA for the CDR3: TGTGCCAGCAGTTATCAGAATTCACCCCTCCACTTT.

The chain is built from TRBV10-3 and TRBJ1-1; TRBD1 might be the D (6 bases). V was pared by 6 bases and J by 4 bases, with 18 bases between. Per germline, CDR1 ENHRY and CDR2 SYGVKD. The CDR3 totals 15 residues. The DNA for the CDR3 is TGTGCCATCAGAAGGACAGCGGACGGACCCACTGAAGCTTTCTTT. Its protein product is CAIRRTADGPTEAFF.

A remark on this clone: Other DNA sequences in this specimen translate into the identical CDR3. This rearrangement joins TRBV7-3 to TRBJ1-1, with D perhaps TRBD1 (6 bases). The CDR3 runs to 13 residues. Germline CDR1 reads SGHTA; CDR2 reads FQGTGA. With 6 bases removed from V and 5 bases from J, the gap between germline ends came to 13 bases. The CDR3 spells CASRLSGVTEAFF. In DNA, the CDR3 is TGTGCCAGCAGGCTATCAGGGGTTACTGAAGCTTTCTTT.

The chain employs TRBV7-6 and TRBJ2-7; maybe TRBD2 (5 bases). This CDR3 region has 10 residues. Germline loops: CDR1 SGHVS, CDR2 FNYEAQ. The CDR3 sequence is CGEPGYEQYF. CDR3 coding DNA: TGTGGTGAACCGGGGTACGAGCAGTACTTC.

The chain is built from TRBV20-1 and TRBJ2-5; a possible D gene is TRBD2 (6 bases). This CDR3 contains 11 residues. Germline CDR1 reads DFQATT; CDR2 reads SNEGSKA (reference sequence). Trimming stripped 2 bases from V and 5 bases from J, with 6 bases between. CDR3 in DNA: TGCAGTGCTAGACGGGGGGAGACCCAGTACTTC. As protein: CSARRGETQYF.